Presented here are 5 T cell receptor beta chains from one specimen sequenced in a study of patients and donors after allogeneic stem cell transplantation. TCRdb analysed the RT-PCR reads with MiXCR anew, one entry per CDR3 protein. The sample lists 150,000 to 200,000 distinct CDR3 sequences, approximately 28% occurring once. Sequences were obtained from blood, either unsorted or a sorted T cell fraction (not recorded which). The receptor source for this set is a human donor who was either an allogeneic HSCT recipient or a stem cell or donor lymphocyte infusion donor (not recorded which). It is not recorded whose cells these are; they may come from a transplant donor.

The CDR3 loop reads CASSLRDAGGYEQYF. For the CDR3, the DNA is TGTGCCAGCAGTTTGAGGGATGCAGGGGGCTACGAGCAGTACTTC. The chain joins TRBV28 to TRBJ2-7; 7 bases agree with TRBD1. The ends lost 3 bases at V and 3 bases at J; junction bases unmatched: 8. This CDR3 region has 15 residues. Germline CDR1 MDHEN, CDR2 SYDVKM.

This clonotype was seen only a few times. This chain joins TRBV5-1 and TRBJ2-2; possibly TRBD1 or TRBD2 for D (6 bases each). V lost 7 bases and J 6 bases, leaving 19 bases between the germline ends. The CDR3 consists of 15 residues. Germline V CDR1 and CDR2: SGHRS, YFSETQ. As DNA, the CDR3 is TGCGCCAGCTTCAAGGGGGGTCCGGTCGCCGGGGAGCTGTTTTTT. Protein: CASFKGGPVAGELFF.

This clonotype was counted a few times. The chain uses TRBV4-3 and TRBJ1-2; D is uncertain. CDR3 length equals 15 residues. V shed 1 base and J shed 3 bases, with 12 bases lying between them. Looked up from germline, CDR1 is LGHNA and CDR2 is YSLEER. The CDR3 spells CASSQGRSWDYGYTF. The CDR3, as DNA: TGCGCCAGCAGCCAAGGGAGGTCCTGGGACTATGGCTACACCTTC.

The chain joins TRBV7-8 to TRBJ1-5; possibly TRBD1 for D (5 bases). Germline CDR1 SGHVS, CDR2 FQNEAQ. The CDR3 length is 16 residues. V gave up 1 base and J gave up 7 bases, with 17 bases separating them. The CDR3 DNA is TGTGCCAGCAGCTTAGGGGACGCGGGGTCCGGGCAGCCCCAGCATTTT. This gives the protein CASSLGDAGSGQPQHF.

The chain couples TRBV12-3 or TRBV12-4 to TRBJ1-1; unclear D gene. The ends were cut back, 5 bases at V and 2 bases at J, with 9 bases in the middle. The CDR3 has 13 residues. CDR3 nucleotides: TGTGCCAGCAGTCCGACAATAAACACTGAAGCTTTCTTT. Residues: CASSPTINTEAFF.